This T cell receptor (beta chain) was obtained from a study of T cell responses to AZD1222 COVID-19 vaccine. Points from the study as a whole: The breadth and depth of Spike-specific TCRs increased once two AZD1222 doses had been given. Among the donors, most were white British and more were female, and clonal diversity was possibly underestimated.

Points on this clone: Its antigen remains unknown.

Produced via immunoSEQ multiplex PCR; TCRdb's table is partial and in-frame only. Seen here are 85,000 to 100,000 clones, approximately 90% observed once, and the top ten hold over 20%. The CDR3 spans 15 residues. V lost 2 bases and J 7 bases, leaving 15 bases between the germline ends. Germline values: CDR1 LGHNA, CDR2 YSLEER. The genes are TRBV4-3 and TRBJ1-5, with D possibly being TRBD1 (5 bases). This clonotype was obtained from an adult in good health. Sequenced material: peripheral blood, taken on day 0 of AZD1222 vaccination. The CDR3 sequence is CASSQSRGSEQPQHF. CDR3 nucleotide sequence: TGCGCCAGCAGCCAAAGTCGGGGGTCGGAGCAGCCCCAGCATTTT.